The 29 T cell receptor beta chains below come from one sample, sequenced in a study of cytomegalovirus exposure and HLA in healthy donors. PCR was performed using 60 Vbeta and 13 Jbeta primers. Clones were sequenced by immunoSEQ multiplex PCR, and TCRdb holds only the in-frame ones, with some missing. This sample has 140,000 or so clones, with 75% to 80% found just once. Sequences were obtained from PBMCs. The receptors were sampled from a woman aged 18-30 years in good health and CMV-seropositive.

The genes are TRBV2 and TRBJ2-3, with TRBD2 matching 13 bases. CDR1 and CDR2 from the germline V gene are SNHLY and FYNNEI. The CDR3 length is 17 residues. J lost 4 bases, V lost 2 bases, and 6 bases had no gene match. The CDR3 loop is CASSESGLAGTADTQYF. In nucleotides, the CDR3 is TGTGCCAGCAGTGAATCGGGACTAGCGGGGACGGCAGATACGCAGTATTTT. Full variable domain (rest looked up from reference TRBV2 and TRBJ2-3): EPEVTQTPSHQVTQMGQEVILRCVPISNHLYFYWYRQILGQKVEFLVSFYNNEISEKSEIFDDQFSVERPDGSNFTLKIRSTKLEDSAMYFCASSESGLAGTADTQYFGPGTRLTVL.

This clone is a singleton in its sample. The chain recombines TRBV4-3 with TRBJ2-1, with 8 bases fitting TRBD2. J gave up 6 bases and V 1 base, and 5 bases lay outside the gene matches. Germline CDR1 is LGHNA and CDR2 is YSLEER. This CDR3 is built from 15 residues. This CDR3 reads CASSQGTSPLNEQFF. CDR3 bases: TGCGCCAGCAGCCAAGGGACTAGCCCGCTCAATGAGCAGTTCTTC.

This clone showed up just a few times. For the CDR3, the DNA is TGTGCCTGGAGTGTACTAGACCTCTTCTCCTACGAGCAGTACTTC. Protein sequence: CAWSVLDLFSYEQYF. V and J are TRBV30 and TRBJ2-7, with D possibly being TRBD2 (5 bases). Germline V gene sequence: CDR1 GTSNPN, CDR2 SVGIG (reference sequence). This CDR3 contains 15 residues. Trimming cost V 0 bases and J 0 bases, with 12 bases left between them.

The chain joins TRBV5-1 to TRBJ2-1; D is undetermined. V gave up 0 bases and J gave up 4 bases, with 11 bases separating them. The CDR3 sequence is 15 residues long. Germline lookup yields CDR1 SGHRS and CDR2 YFSETQ. CDR3: CASSLGDRTYNEQFF. In nucleotides, the CDR3 is TGCGCCAGCAGCTTGGGTGATAGAACTTACAATGAGCAGTTCTTC. Together with reference TRBV5-1 and TRBJ2-1, the CDR3 gives the full variable domain: KAGVTQTPRYLIKTRGQQVTLSCSPISGHRSVSWYQQTPGQGLQFLFEYFSETQRNKGNFPGRFSGRQFSNSRSEMNVSTLELGDSALYLCASSLGDRTYNEQFFGPGTRLTVL.

This clone appeared a single time. This sequence joins TRBV7-9 and TRBJ2-2, with TRBD2 matching over 8 bases. The CDR3 sequence is 16 residues long. Germline V lookup: CDR1 SEHNR, CDR2 FQNEAQ (reference sequence). V lost 5 bases, J lost 2 bases, and 7 bases stayed unmatched. The CDR3 spells CASSKAGTRNTGELFF. CDR3 DNA: TGTGCCAGCAGCAAAGCCGGGACTAGAAACACCGGGGAGCTGTTTTTT.

The chain is built from TRBV6-5 and TRBJ1-2; unclear D gene. V lost 0 bases and J 1 base, leaving 9 bases between the germline ends. This CDR3 is built from 15 residues. The germline V gene encodes CDR1 MNHEY and CDR2 SVGAGI. CDR3 coding DNA: TGTGCCAGCAGTTACTCGCGGCTGAATAACTATGGCTACACCTTC. This sequence encodes CASSYSRLNNYGYTF.

The chain joins TRBV5-1 to TRBJ2-5; D gene unclear. The J call could be wrong; TRBJ2-7 is a better fit for the DNA end. The CDR3 spans 13 residues. CDR1 and CDR2 from the germline V gene are SGHRS and YFSETQ. CDR3 region: CASSLNGYYEQYF. The CDR3 DNA sequence: TGCGCCAGCAGCTTGAATGGTTACTACGAGCAGTACTTC.

The chain carries TRBV5-6 and TRBJ2-7, with D uncertain. The CDR3 consists of 16 residues. Germline loops: CDR1 SGHDT, CDR2 YYEEEE. Between the trimmed V and J ends, which lost 0 bases and 6 bases, there was a span of 19 bases. The CDR3: CASSLDNSNRIGEQYF. DNA for the CDR3: TGTGCCAGCAGCTTGGATAACAGTAATCGGATCGGCGAGCAGTACTTC.

This clone was recorded a few times. The CDR3 DNA follows: TGTGCCAGTAGTATTCAATCCGGGGGATACGAGCAGTACTTC. Amino acid sequence: CASSIQSGGYEQYF. V gene TRBV19 combines with J gene TRBJ2-7, with D possibly being TRBD2 (6 bases). The germline CDR1 and CDR2 sequences are LNHDA and SQIVND (reference sequence). V lost 3 bases and J 4 bases, leaving 13 bases between the germline ends. The CDR3 runs to 14 residues.

The CDR3, as DNA: TGCGCCAGCAGCAATCTAGACAGGGAGGACACAGATACGCAGTATTTT. Translating gives CASSNLDREDTDTQYF. The V and J genes are TRBV4-1 and TRBJ2-3; possible D gene TRBD1, 7 bases. The V gene lost 5 bases and the J gene lost 2 bases, with 17 bases spanning the gap. This CDR3 has 16 amino acids. Per the germline V gene, CDR1 is MGHRA and CDR2 is YSYEKL.

V gene TRBV23-1 combines with J gene TRBJ2-1; D not resolved. TRBV23-1 is sorted into the ORF group, with uncertain function. V was shortened by 5 bases and J by 5 bases, with 13 bases between the two germline ends. The CDR3 has 14 amino acids. This chain's CDR3 is CASSKVGADNEQFF. CDR3 bases: TGCGCCAGCAGTAAAGTAGGAGCCGACAATGAGCAGTTCTTC.

The chain carries TRBV19 and TRBJ1-5; the match to TRBD1 covers 7 bases. The CDR3 extends over 16 amino acids. V gave up 1 base and J gave up 2 bases; unmatched junction bases: 5. Germline-derived CDR1 and CDR2 are LNHDA and SQIVND (reference sequence). The CDR3, as DNA: TGTGCCAGTAGTATAGGGGACAGAGTGGGCAATCAGCCCCAGCATTTT. Amino acids: CASSIGDRVGNQPQHF.

This chain joins TRBV10-1 and TRBJ2-7; the D gene is possibly TRBD1 (6 bases). This CDR3 is built from 14 residues. Trimming pared 2 bases from V and 5 bases from J, leaving 13 bases between. Germline lookup yields CDR1 WNHNN and CDR2 SYGVQD (reference sequence). CDR3 in DNA: TGCGCCAGCAGTGAGGGGAGATACAGGGACGAGCAGTACTTC. Translating gives CASSEGRYRDEQYF.

Only a few counts were recorded for this clone. This chain links TRBV14 with TRBJ1-6; tentative D call: TRBD1 (6 bases). Germline V gives CDR1 SGHDN, CDR2 FVKESK. The V end was cut by 2 bases, the J end by 8 bases, with 16 bases between. The length of the CDR3 is 16 residues. CDR3 sequence: CASSQRQGKRDSPLHF. For the CDR3, the DNA is TGTGCCAGCAGCCAACGGCAGGGGAAGAGGGATTCACCCCTCCACTTT.

V gene TRBV6-5 combines with J gene TRBJ2-7; D unresolved. The CDR3 runs to 13 residues. Trimming removed 0 bases at V and 1 base at J, with 4 bases between. Germline values: CDR1 MNHEY, CDR2 SVGAGI. This CDR3 reads CASSYSTSYEQYF. CDR3 coding DNA: TGTGCCAGCAGTTACTCGACATCCTACGAGCAGTACTTC.

The chain carries TRBV27 and TRBJ2-7; D is uncertain. Germline lookup yields CDR1 MNHEY and CDR2 SMNVEV (reference sequence). Trimming pared 0 bases from V and 2 bases from J, leaving 8 bases between. The CDR3 consists of 14 residues. CDR3 loop: CASSLSLATYEQYF. The CDR3 DNA reads TGTGCCAGCAGTTTATCCCTGGCAACCTACGAGCAGTACTTC.

The chain uses TRBV6-6 and TRBJ2-7, with a weak D call TRBD1 (5 bases). The CDR3 contains 11 residues. V lost 6 bases and J lost 6, with 9 bases in between. Per the germline V gene, CDR1 is MNHNY and CDR2 is SVGAGI (reference sequence). The chain's CDR3 is CASRTVREQYF. The CDR3, as DNA: TGTGCCAGCAGGACAGTCCGCGAGCAGTACTTC.

J is TRBJ1-2 and V is TRBV5-1; TRBD1 matches at 7 bases. The V segment lost 5 bases and the J segment 8 bases; nucleotides outside the gene matches: 9. The CDR3 is made up of 13 amino acids. CDR1 and CDR2 from the germline V gene are SGHRS and YFSETQ. CDR3 coding DNA: TGCGCCAGCAGAACCGACAGGGTCGACGGCTACACCTTC. It yields the protein CASRTDRVDGYTF.

The J gene is TRBJ1-2, the V gene TRBV30, with 9 nucleotides matching TRBD1. Germline CDR1 reads GTSNPN; CDR2 reads SVGIG (reference sequence). The CDR3 sequence is 13 residues long. V shed 0 bases and J 7 bases; nucleotides not matched to a gene: 3. CDR3 nucleotides: TGTGCCTGGAGTGTACAGGGGGCGGGTGGCTACACCTTC. Translating gives CAWSVQGAGGYTF.

The J gene is TRBJ2-7, the V gene TRBV19; D possibly corresponds to TRBD2 (6 bases). The germline CDR1 and CDR2 sequences are LNHDA and SQIVND (reference sequence). V lost 7 bases and J 3 bases, leaving 16 bases between the germline ends. CDR3 size: 14 residues. The CDR3 here is CASKRRGSIYEQYF. CDR3 in DNA: TGTGCCAGTAAGCGGCGGGGTAGTATCTACGAGCAGTACTTC.

The rearrangement joins TRBV18 to TRBJ1-2, with D hard to call. Deletions cut 2 bases from V and 1 base from J, with 5 bases between. Germline CDR1 reads KGHSH; CDR2 reads LQKENI. The CDR3 is 13 amino acids. CDR3 sequence: CASSPGSNYGYTF. The CDR3, as DNA: TGTGCCAGCTCACCAGGGAGTAACTATGGCTACACCTTC.

In its sample, this clone was seen once. The chain recombines TRBV19 with TRBJ1-5, with 10 nucleotides matching TRBD1. This CDR3 has 18 residues. Germline V lookup: CDR1 LNHDA, CDR2 SQIVND (reference sequence). V was clipped by 1 base and J by 2 bases; unmatched bases: 8. As DNA, the CDR3 is TGTGCCAGTAGTATAGGTCCGGGACAGGGGAAACGCAATCAGCCCCAGCATTTT. This gives the protein CASSIGPGQGKRNQPQHF.

CDR3 bases: TGTGCCAGCAGGGTCGAACAGGGTTTTCCTAATGAAAAACTGTTTTTT. This gives the protein CASRVEQGFPNEKLFF. The J gene is TRBJ1-4, the V gene TRBV2; D might be TRBD1 (6 bases). CDR1 is SNHLY, CDR2 FYNNEI, per germline. This CDR3 contains 16 residues. Trimming took 6 bases from V and 3 from J, leaving 17 bases between them.

The count of this clone is one. V and J are TRBV28 and TRBJ2-5, with a weak D call TRBD1 (6 bases). Trimming shortened V by 3 bases and J by 5 bases, and 13 bases separated the two germline ends. CDR3 length: 14 amino acids. The germline gives CDR1 MDHEN, CDR2 SYDVKM. The CDR3 protein is CASSFRQVRETQYF. CDR3 sequence (DNA): TGTGCCAGCAGTTTCCGACAGGTTCGGGAGACCCAGTACTTC.

The V call is TRBV28, the J call TRBJ1-1, with D possibly matching TRBD1 (5 bases). In germline, CDR1 is MDHEN, CDR2 SYDVKM. The CDR3 runs 15 residues. Deletions cut 9 bases from V and 0 bases from J, with 17 bases between. This CDR3 reads CASSPGGTVNTEAFF. The CDR3 DNA reads as TGTGCCAGTAGCCCCGGCGGGACGGTGAACACTGAAGCTTTCTTT. The entire variable domain, with the rest obtained from reference TRBV28 and TRBJ1-1, is as follows: DVKVTQSSRYLVKRTGEKVFLECVQDMDHENMFWYRQDPGLGLRLIYFSYDVKMKEKGDIPEGYSVSREKKERFSLILESASTNQTSMYLCASSPGGTVNTEAFFGQGTRLTVV.

This clone was counted between two and nine times. The V and J genes are TRBV5-1 and TRBJ2-2; D remains unclear. With 4 bases removed from V and 0 bases from J, the gap between germline ends came to 7 bases. Germline assignment: CDR1 SGHRS and CDR2 YFSETQ. The CDR3 runs to 14 residues. The CDR3 reads CASSMVSNTGELFF. As DNA, the CDR3 is TGCGCCAGCAGCATGGTCTCGAACACCGGGGAGCTGTTTTTT. The whole variable domain, remainder taken from reference TRBV5-1 and TRBJ2-2, is KAGVTQTPRYLIKTRGQQVTLSCSPISGHRSVSWYQQTPGQGLQFLFEYFSETQRNKGNFPGRFSGRQFSNSRSEMNVSTLELGDSALYLCASSMVSNTGELFFGEGSRLTVL.

The chain combines TRBV9 with TRBJ2-7; weak D call: TRBD2 (5 bases). There are 13 residues in the CDR3. Per the germline V gene, CDR1 is SGDLS and CDR2 is YYNGEE. Trimming shortened V by 4 bases and J by 4 bases, and 12 bases separated the two germline ends. The CDR3 DNA reads as TGTGCCAGCAGCTTCGATTCGGGATACGAGCAGTACTTC. Translating it yields CASSFDSGYEQYF.

The sample holds one count of this clone. The rearrangement joins TRBV6-5 to TRBJ1-2; tentative D call: TRBD1 (5 bases). The CDR3 runs 16 residues. CDR1 and CDR2 from the germline V gene are MNHEY and SVGAGI. The ends were cut back, 0 bases at V and 4 bases at J, with 15 bases in the middle. CDR3 sequence (DNA): TGTGCCAGCAGTTACTCAGGGCAGGGATACGGCTATGGCTACACCTTC. It translates to CASSYSGQGYGYGYTF.

CDR3 nucleotides: TGTGCCAGCAGCCCTAGACAGGGGAGGAACGGGGAGCTGTTTTTT. Its translation is CASSPRQGRNGELFF. The chain couples TRBV28 to TRBJ2-2, with TRBD1 matching over 8 bases. V lost 6 bases, J lost 7 bases, and 10 bases stayed unmatched. CDR3 length: 15 residues. The germline CDR1 and CDR2 sequences are MDHEN and SYDVKM.